Presented here are 31 T cell receptor beta chains from one specimen sequenced in a study of cytomegalovirus exposure and HLA in healthy donors. The study ran its PCR with 60 Vbeta and 13 Jbeta primers. Repertoires were generated with immunoSEQ multiplex PCR, while TCRdb's copy carries only in-frame clones and drops some. The specimen's table records approximately 61,000 clones. Specimen: PBMCs. Receptor source: a woman under 30 in good health and CMV-seronegative.

V usage is TRBV30 and J usage is TRBJ1-1; 10 bases are a match to TRBD1. Trimming took 2 bases from V and 5 from J; bases not matched to a gene: 2. The germline V gene has CDR1 GTSNPN and CDR2 SVGIG (reference sequence). The CDR3 covers 13 residues. CDR3 loop: CAWSRTGGTEAFF. CDR3 nucleotide sequence: TGTGCCTGGAGTAGGACAGGGGGGACTGAAGCTTTCTTT. Drawing the rest from reference TRBV30 and TRBJ1-1, the complete variable domain is SQTIHQWPATLVQPVGSPLSLECTVEGTSNPNLYWYRQAAGRGLQLLFYSVGIGQISSEVPQNLSASRPQDRQFILSSKKLLLSDSGFYLCAWSRTGGTEAFFGQGTRLTVV.

This CDR3 reads CASSLGQHSYEQYF. The DNA of the CDR3 is TGTGCCAGCAGCCTTGGACAGCACTCCTACGAGCAGTACTTC. The rearrangement joins TRBV7-3 to TRBJ2-7, with D possibly matching TRBD1 (6 bases). This CDR3 spans 14 amino acids. V lost 5 bases and J 0 bases, leaving 11 bases between the germline ends. Germline CDR1 is SGHTA and CDR2 is FQGTGA.

This chain connects TRBV2 to TRBJ2-1, with a tentative D call TRBD2 (5 bases). The CDR3 spans 13 residues. Germline CDR1 SNHLY, CDR2 FYNNEI. CDR3 region: CAGTRQVYNEQFF. CDR3 DNA sequence: TGTGCGGGAACTAGGCAGGTTTACAATGAGCAGTTCTTC.

In DNA, the CDR3 is TGTGCCACCAGCAGAGATCGCGGGGAGGGTTATGGCTACACCTTC. Translated, it gives CATSRDRGEGYGYTF. The chain carries TRBV15 and TRBJ1-2; D call uncertain. In germline, CDR1 is LNHNV, CDR2 YYDKDF (reference sequence). This CDR3 comprises 15 residues. V lost 0 bases and J lost 5, with 13 bases in between. Filled out from reference TRBV15 and TRBJ1-2, the complete variable domain reads DAMVIQNPRYQVTQFGKPVTLSCSQTLNHNVMYWYQQKSSQAPKLLFHYYDKDFNNEADTPDNFQSRRPNTSFCFLDIRSPGLGDTAMYLCATSRDRGEGYGYTFGSGTRLTVV.

J is TRBJ2-1 and V is TRBV7-2; D is perhaps TRBD2 (6 bases). Germline V CDR1 and CDR2: SGHTA, FQGNSA. The CDR3 has 15 amino acids. V was clipped by 5 bases and J by 6 bases, with 17 bases between them. The CDR3 region has the DNA TGTGCCAGCAGCATCGCGCAGCCCGGGGGCAATGAGCAGTTCTTC. This translates into CASSIAQPGGNEQFF.

This chain connects TRBV5-1 to TRBJ2-3; TRBD2 aligns across 8 bases. CDR1 and CDR2 from the germline V gene are SGHRS and YFSETQ. The length of the CDR3 is 16 residues. After removal of 4 bases from V and 6 bases from J, the junction contained 13 bases not matched to a gene. CDR3 amino acids: CASSPTGGRFADTQYF. The CDR3 bases are TGCGCCAGCAGCCCGACGGGGGGGCGTTTTGCCGATACGCAGTATTTT. Combining the CDR3 with reference TRBV5-1 and TRBJ2-3 gives the whole variable domain KAGVTQTPRYLIKTRGQQVTLSCSPISGHRSVSWYQQTPGQGLQFLFEYFSETQRNKGNFPGRFSGRQFSNSRSEMNVSTLELGDSALYLCASSPTGGRFADTQYFGPGTRLTVL.

CDR3 coding DNA: TGTGCAGTCAAGGACAGCCGATACGAGCAGTACTTC. It encodes CAVKDSRYEQYF. This chain links TRBV6-5 with TRBJ2-7; D may be TRBD1 (6 bases). This CDR3 region has 12 residues. Germline CDR1 MNHEY, CDR2 SVGAGI.

The V call is TRBV28, the J call TRBJ2-7; D gene unclear. V gave up 10 bases and J gave up 3 bases, with 16 bases separating them. Germline lookup yields CDR1 MDHEN and CDR2 SYDVKM. This CDR3 region has 13 residues. CDR3: CATSSYGYYEQYF. The CDR3 DNA reads as TGTGCCACCTCCTCGTACGGTTACTACGAGCAGTACTTC.

This chain uses TRBV6-1 with TRBJ1-2; 9 nucleotides line up with TRBD1. Trimming cost V 4 bases and J 8 bases; bases outside gene matches: 5. There are 13 residues in the CDR3. The germline gives CDR1 MNHNS, CDR2 SASEGT. CDR3: CASSVGQGDGYTF. CDR3 nucleotide sequence: TGTGCCAGCAGTGTGGGACAGGGAGACGGCTACACCTTC.

This chain links TRBV9 with TRBJ2-5; 15 nucleotides line up with TRBD2. CDR3 length equals 16 residues. In germline, CDR1 is SGDLS, CDR2 YYNGEE. The V gene end was trimmed by 3 bases and the J gene end by 3 bases; junction bases not matched to a gene: 3. The CDR3 DNA sequence: TGTGCCAGCAGCGCTTGGACTAGCGGGAGGGAAGAGACCCAGTACTTC. This codes for CASSAWTSGREETQYF.

V and J are TRBV7-8 and TRBJ1-6; tentatively, D is TRBD1 (6 bases). The CDR3 sequence is 17 residues long. Germline assignment: CDR1 SGHVS and CDR2 FQNEAQ. V was pared by 0 bases and J by 8 bases, with 17 bases between. The CDR3 nucleotides are TGTGCCAGCAGCTTAGCCCCGACAGGTTTTATTGATTCACCCCTCCACTTT. Translation gives CASSLAPTGFIDSPLHF.

The V call is TRBV11-3, the J call TRBJ1-1; perhaps TRBD1 as D (5 bases). V was clipped by 4 bases and J by 2 bases, with 20 bases between them. Germline V lookup: CDR1 SGHNT, CDR2 YENEEA. The CDR3 runs 17 residues. This chain's CDR3 is CASSSSTGWGENTEAFF. The CDR3 region has the DNA TGTGCCAGCAGCTCCTCAACAGGTTGGGGGGAAAACACTGAAGCTTTCTTT. Drawing the rest from reference TRBV11-3 and TRBJ1-1, the complete variable domain is EAGVVQSPRYKIIEKKQPVAFWCNPISGHNTLYWYLQNLGQGPELLIRYENEEAVDDSQLPKDRFSAERLKGVDSTLKIQPAELGDSAVYLCASSSSTGWGENTEAFFGQGTRLTVV.

The CDR3, as DNA: TGTGCCAGCAGAGGAGTAAACACCGGGGAGCTGTTTTTT. Amino acids: CASRGVNTGELFF. V gene TRBV9 combines with J gene TRBJ2-2, with D hard to call. CDR1 and CDR2 (germline): SGDLS, YYNGEE. With 5 bases removed from V and 2 bases from J, the gap between germline ends came to 7 bases. The CDR3 extends over 13 amino acids. The full variable domain, rest sourced from reference TRBV9 and TRBJ2-2, is DSGVTQTPKHLITATGQRVTLRCSPRSGDLSVYWYQQSLDQGLQFLIQYYNGEERAKGNILERFSAQQFPDLHSELNLSSLELGDSALYFCASRGVNTGELFFGEGSRLTVL.

The chain recombines TRBV10-3 with TRBJ2-3, with TRBD1 matching over 12 bases. V lost 4 bases, J lost 4 bases, and 12 bases stayed unmatched. The CDR3 has 18 residues. Germline lookup yields CDR1 ENHRY and CDR2 SYGVKD. Here the CDR3 DNA reads TGTGCCATCAGTGGTAGTACCTCCGGGACAGGGGGCGCAGATACGCAGTATTTT. It yields the protein CAISGSTSGTGGADTQYF.

This sequence joins TRBV28 and TRBJ1-5; D is undetermined. This CDR3 is 14 amino acids long. Germline-derived CDR1 and CDR2 are MDHEN and SYDVKM. V was cut by 5 bases and J by 3 bases, with 11 bases left in between. CDR3 residues: CASSEREYNQPQHF. The CDR3 coding sequence is TGTGCCAGCAGTGAGCGGGAATACAATCAGCCCCAGCATTTT.

This rearrangement joins TRBV4-1 to TRBJ2-7; 7 bases fit TRBD1. After removal of 4 bases from V and 9 bases from J, the junction contained 12 bases not matched to a gene. CDR1 and CDR2 from the germline V gene are MGHRA and YSYEKL. The length of the CDR3 is 14 residues. CDR3 sequence reads: CASSPQGKEGGQYF. CDR3 nucleotides: TGCGCCAGCAGCCCACAGGGGAAAGAGGGCGGGCAGTACTTC.

The chain joins TRBV25-1 to TRBJ2-3; D possibly corresponds to TRBD2 (6 bases). Looked up from germline, CDR1 is MGHDK and CDR2 is SYGVNS. The CDR3 is 13 residues long. Deletions cut 2 bases from V and 15 bases from J, with 18 bases between. The CDR3 nucleotides are TGTGCCAGCAGTGAAAGTCTGGCGGGACCCGGATATTTT. It translates to CASSESLAGPGYF.

This chain joins TRBV7-9 and TRBJ1-1; D perhaps matches TRBD1 (6 bases). The V gene's germline CDR1 is SEHNR and CDR2 FQNEAQ (reference sequence). The CDR3 has 15 amino acids. V was trimmed by 5 bases and J by 3 bases, leaving 16 bases between them. CDR3 loop: CASSNFYRADTEAFF. CDR3 nucleotide sequence: TGTGCCAGCAGCAATTTTTACAGGGCCGACACTGAAGCTTTCTTT. Full variable domain (outside the CDR3, taken from reference TRBV7-9 and TRBJ1-1): DTGVSQNPRHKITKRGQNVTFRCDPISEHNRLYWYRQTLGQGPEFLTYFQNEAQLEKSRLLSDRFSAERPKGSFSTLEIQRTEQGDSAMYLCASSNFYRADTEAFFGQGTRLTVV.

This chain joins TRBV5-1 and TRBJ2-2, with D possibly TRBD2 on 6 matching bases. This CDR3 is built from 16 residues. Trimming removed 1 base from V and 0 bases from J, with 10 bases in between. The germline V gene encodes CDR1 SGHRS and CDR2 YFSETQ. The CDR3 DNA reads as TGCGCCAGCAGCTTGTTTGCGGGGCCGAACACCGGGGAGCTGTTTTTT. It yields the protein CASSLFAGPNTGELFF.

The chain links TRBV6-5 to TRBJ1-3; D remains ambiguous. Germline CDR1 and CDR2: MNHEY and SVGAGI. The CDR3 loop spans 12 amino acids. Trimming stripped 6 bases from V and 2 bases from J, with 5 bases between. The CDR3: CASRATGNTIYF. CDR3 in DNA: TGTGCCAGCAGAGCCACTGGAAACACCATATATTTT.

The chain uses TRBV5-1 and TRBJ2-3, with D unclear. This CDR3 has 15 residues. V lost 7 bases to trimming and J lost 6 bases, with 21 bases between them. Germline-derived CDR1 and CDR2 are SGHRS and YFSETQ. The DNA for the CDR3 is TGCGCCAGCCGTACTCCTAGTCGAGGTGGCGATACGCAGTATTTT. Its protein product is CASRTPSRGGDTQYF.

The CDR3 DNA sequence: TGCAGCGTTGTCACCCCTATGGTCAGGGGCGAGAACACTGAAGCTTTCTTT. It yields the protein CSVVTPMVRGENTEAFF. J is TRBJ1-1 and V is TRBV29-1, with a weak D call TRBD1 (6 bases). V was trimmed by 4 bases and J by 1 base, leaving 22 bases between them. This CDR3 has 17 amino acids. Germline values: CDR1 SQVTM, CDR2 ANQGSEA. The full variable domain, with the rest looked up from reference TRBV29-1 and TRBJ1-1, is SAVISQKPSRDICQRGTSLTIQCQVDSQVTMMFWYRQQPGQSLTLIATANQGSEATYESGFVIDKFPISRPNLTFSTLTVSNMSPEDSSIYLCSVVTPMVRGENTEAFFGQGTRLTVV.

The chain links TRBV6-5 to TRBJ1-1; a weak D match, TRBD1 (6 bases). The CDR3 has 14 residues. The germline V and J ends were trimmed by 3 bases and 3 bases, with 11 bases remaining between them. Germline V gene data show CDR1 as MNHEY and CDR2 as SVGAGI. The CDR3 reads CASSYWGRDTEAFF. The CDR3 DNA is TGTGCCAGCAGTTATTGGGGGCGGGACACTGAAGCTTTCTTT.

Written as DNA, the CDR3 is TGCGCCAGCAGCTACACAGGACAAGAGACCCAGTACTTC. Its protein product is CASSYTGQETQYF. This rearrangement joins TRBV5-1 to TRBJ2-5; D perhaps matches TRBD1 (5 bases). Germline assignment: CDR1 SGHRS and CDR2 YFSETQ. This CDR3 has 13 amino acids. V lost 3 bases and J 2 bases, leaving 8 bases between the germline ends.

This rearrangement joins TRBV10-3 to TRBJ1-2; D remains ambiguous. The V end was cut by 5 bases, the J end by 2 bases, with 15 bases between. CDR1 ENHRY and CDR2 SYGVKD come from the germline V gene. This CDR3 is 15 amino acids long. CDR3: CAISRPPTGNYGYTF. The CDR3 region has the DNA TGTGCCATCAGTCGCCCCCCGACGGGGAACTATGGCTACACCTTC.

This chain's CDR3 is CASSLDSSYGYTF. The CDR3 coding sequence is TGCGCCAGCAGCTTGGACAGTTCCTATGGCTACACCTTC. The chain has TRBV5-1 and TRBJ1-2, with no clear D. The germline gives CDR1 SGHRS, CDR2 YFSETQ. The CDR3 consists of 13 residues. V was trimmed by 0 bases and J by 4 bases, leaving 7 bases between them.

The V and J genes are TRBV7-2 and TRBJ2-1, with a weak D call TRBD2 (6 bases). There are 12 residues in the CDR3. CDR1 SGHTA and CDR2 FQGNSA come from the germline V gene. V was clipped by 7 bases and J by 4 bases, with 8 bases between them. The CDR3 is CASTRGYNEQFF. The CDR3 nucleotides are TGTGCCAGCACTCGGGGGTACAATGAGCAGTTCTTC.

This chain uses TRBV28 with TRBJ1-2, with D possibly matching TRBD1 (5 bases). Trimming removed 2 bases at V and 5 bases at J, with 6 bases between. The CDR3 extends over 12 amino acids. Germline values: CDR1 MDHEN, CDR2 SYDVKM. DNA of the CDR3: TGTGCCAGCAGTTTACGACAGTATGGCTACACCTTC. Residues: CASSLRQYGYTF.

V usage is TRBV9 and J usage is TRBJ2-7; 8 nucleotides line up with TRBD1. Germline V gene data show CDR1 as SGDLS and CDR2 as YYNGEE. V was pared by 4 bases and J by 3 bases, with 9 bases of the junction left unmatched. The CDR3 spans 15 residues. DNA for the CDR3: TGTGCCAGCAGCCCGTCGACAGGGGCGAGCTACGAGCAGTACTTC. Translating gives CASSPSTGASYEQYF.

The chain links TRBV9 to TRBJ1-3; a possible D gene is TRBD1 (5 bases). Germline values: CDR1 SGDLS, CDR2 YYNGEE. The CDR3 is made up of 13 amino acids. The V end lost 4 bases, the J end lost 3 bases, and 8 bases lay between the germline ends. The CDR3 DNA is TGTGCCAGCAGCCCAGGGAATGGAAACACCATATATTTT. Translation gives CASSPGNGNTIYF.

This chain links TRBV4-1 with TRBJ1-1; TRBD1 is a possible D gene (5 bases). With 1 base removed from V and 11 bases from J, the gap between germline ends came to 20 bases. In germline, CDR1 is MGHRA, CDR2 YSYEKL. This CDR3 comprises 15 residues. For the CDR3, the DNA is TGCGCCAGCAGCCAAGGTCCGTCGGGGGAACTTCGCGCTTTCTTT. Amino acid sequence: CASSQGPSGELRAFF.